These 6 T cell receptor beta chains were all obtained from the same sample, sequenced in a study of cytomegalovirus exposure and HLA in healthy donors. PCR used 60 Vbeta primers and 13 Jbeta primers. TCRdb's table, derived via immunoSEQ multiplex PCR, lists solely in-frame clones and lacks some. This table holds under 200,000 clones, around 77% found once. Sequencing was performed on PBMCs. These receptors were taken from a woman aged 45-60 years in good health and CMV-seropositive.

Only one count was recorded for this clone. This chain connects TRBV28 to TRBJ2-7; tentative D call: TRBD2 (5 bases). The CDR3 is 16 amino acids. V lost 2 bases, J lost 3 bases, and 17 bases lay in between. CDR1 and CDR2 from the germline V gene are MDHEN and SYDVKM. The CDR3 nucleotides read TGTGCCAGCAGTTTAAAGCTCGGGCTAGCTGACTACGAGCAGTACTTC. Translated: CASSLKLGLADYEQYF.

The chain employs TRBV9 and TRBJ1-1; D remains unclear. The V end lost 0 bases, the J end lost 11 bases, and 14 bases lay between the germline ends. The CDR3 runs to 13 residues. Germline V CDR1 and CDR2: SGDLS, YYNGEE. The CDR3 protein is CASSVGGEAGAFF. The CDR3 DNA sequence: TGTGCCAGCAGCGTAGGAGGCGAGGCCGGCGCTTTCTTT.

The V gene is TRBV28, the J gene TRBJ1-1; 12 nucleotides align to TRBD1. CDR1 MDHEN and CDR2 SYDVKM come from the germline V gene. V shed 6 bases, J shed 3 bases, and the junction held 8 bases outside the gene matches. The CDR3 runs to 16 residues. The CDR3 sequence is CASSSGTGGYYTEAFF. For the CDR3, the DNA is TGTGCCAGCAGCTCCGGGACAGGGGGCTACTACACTGAAGCTTTCTTT.

This clone was detected a few times. The chain recombines TRBV6-1 with TRBJ2-5; 7 nucleotides agree with TRBD1. This CDR3 has 13 residues. Trimming took 6 bases from V and 2 from J; bases not matched to a gene: 3. Germline-derived CDR1 and CDR2 are MNHNS and SASEGT. The chain's CDR3 is CASRDRAQETQYF. CDR3 in DNA: TGTGCCAGCAGAGACAGGGCACAAGAGACCCAGTACTTC.

The table lists this clone with a few counts. The chain joins TRBV10-3 to TRBJ1-5; TRBD1 matches at 9 bases. The CDR3 is 17 amino acids. Germline values: CDR1 ENHRY, CDR2 SYGVKD. The CDR3 DNA reads as TGTGCATCCAGCGATTTGGGACAGGGTGTAAGCAATCAGCCCCAGCATTTT. Residues: CASSDLGQGVSNQPQHF.

This sequence joins TRBV2 and TRBJ1-2; no clear D. Germline V CDR1 and CDR2: SNHLY, FYNNEI. V was cut by 5 bases and J by 1 base, with 8 bases left in between. The CDR3 contains 13 residues. The CDR3 DNA reads TGTGCCAGCAGTTTTGGCAATAACTATGGCTACACCTTC. Its translation: CASSFGNNYGYTF.